The TCR beta chain under discussion was sequenced for a study of regulatory T cells in long-lasting Graves disease (dated by TCRdb to the early 2020s). Study-level background: In the newly diagnosed Graves' disease group, patients had been taking antithyroid drugs for less than 3 months. A total of about 35 samples underwent TCR sequencing, from roughly 13 patients with persistent Graves' disease and roughly 20 patients with newly diagnosed Graves' disease. The study was conducted in China and was registered as a clinical trial. Persistent Graves' disease patients were compared with newly diagnosed Graves' disease patients by peripheral blood TCR sequencing and RNA sequencing.

This clonotype turned up a few times. What antigen it recognizes has not been identified. Base qualities are not provided; no much larger clone lies one nucleotide away. The germline V gene sets CDR1 to SGHRS and CDR2 to YFSETQ. Taken from cysteine to phenylalanine, the CDR3 has 15 residues. The entry retains the CDR3 DNA only, 45 bases that are in frame from base 1. Trimming takes 1 base from V and 4 bases from J, and the germline ends sit 11 bases apart. Preparation of the library involved multiplex PCR. TCRdb records Illumina HiSeq 4000 as the sequencer. CDR3 regions were amplified by Arm-PCR with iRepertoire HTBI primers to construct TCR beta libraries. PCR products were gel purified before sequencing. Per the authors' processing: Across samples, 55 to 80 TRBV and 14 TRBJ segments were identified and used for gene usage analysis of CDR3 amino acid clonotypes. COPE and FqMerger were used to merge the filtered high-quality paired reads into contigs. BLAST was used to align contigs to IMGT TRBV, TRBD and TRBJ reference genes, with CDR3 defined following IMGT. Highly expanded clones were defined as clonotypes with a frequency above 0.1%. Shannon entropy was used to measure repertoire diversity, and the Gini coefficient was used to measure V-J evenness. Public clonotypes were defined as clonotypes shared by more than one individual. TCRdb ran its own pipeline on the public reads, namely fastp trimming at Q25 and MiXCR clone calling, and kept in-frame beta chains. Entries that share a CDR3 protein sequence are merged under the most common genes and DNA. The V and J calls follow TCRdb's processing rather than the paper's. In all, the sample holds over 450,000 distinct CDR3 sequences, and about 11% of those were seen once. The top ten constitute roughly 8.2% of the sample.

The time point label corresponds to: newly diagnosed GD, antithyroid drugs for less than 3 months. For both TCR sequencing and RNA sequencing, RNA was extracted from PBMCs using TRIzol. Graves' disease was diagnosed according to American Thyroid Association guidelines. Recruitment of patients was carried out at an endocrinology department in Xi'an, China. From each patient, around 9 milliliters of peripheral blood was collected into an EDTA anticoagulant tube. PBMCs were isolated by Ficoll Paque Plus density gradient separation without further T cell sorting. RNA quality was checked with an Agilent 2100 Bioanalyzer and agarose gel, and concentration with a NanoDrop 2000. Results the study describes overall, beyond this receptor: Only the TCR beta chain was sequenced and analyzed. Persistent patients shared more public clonotypes among themselves (more than 2,500) than newly diagnosed patients did (approximately 970). Only peripheral blood was studied, because thyroid tissue, the primary lesion, was inaccessible. Persistent disease showed preferential use of TRBV28, TRBJ1-2 and TRBJ2-5, whereas newly diagnosed disease favored TRBV20-1 and TRBJ2-1. Lower TCR Shannon entropy and fewer highly expanded clones were observed in persistent Graves' disease patients than in newly diagnosed patients, which suggested clonal expansion. The authors noted that the small sample size was a limitation that may lower accuracy.

These data were likewise used in another study, on T cells in Graves' hyperthyroidism and ophthalmopathy. In that second paper, the authors write: Stable Graves' hyperthyroidism was defined as no progression to ophthalmopathy during 18 months of follow-up. Hyperthyroidism patients were newly diagnosed, with disease duration under 2 months, and aged 18 to 65 years. The study excluded patients with uncontrolled infections, other autoimmune diseases, pregnancy or lactation. Diagnoses were based on clinical symptoms, serum thyroxine and TRAb, thyroid ultrasound and orbital computed tomography. The TCR CDR3 was subjected to a first round of RT-PCR using the HTBI primer set and the Qiagen OneStep RT-PCR kit. Most expanded thyroid clonotypes (frequency above 0.001) were also detected in blood, suggesting blood repertoires may reflect thyroid immune responses. Ophthalmopathy was separated from stable hyperthyroidism by a 13 V-J signature model, with approximately 89% sensitivity and about 81% specificity obtained in cross-validation and 80%/75% obtained in testing. In validation, progression to ophthalmopathy was predicted by the model with approximately 67% sensitivity and under 85% specificity, a median of about 6.8 months before onset. A discovery cohort of fewer than 110 patients, about 40 with Graves' ophthalmopathy and roughly 59 with stable Graves' hyperthyroidism, was used to find distinguishing TCR V-J signatures. Prospective prediction of ophthalmopathy was tested in an independent validation cohort consisting of roughly 20 hyperthyroidism patients and around 17 patients who later progressed to ophthalmopathy. The 100 or so discovery patients were randomly split 7:3 into training and test sets. In roughly six Graves' hyperthyroidism patients, the study also compared T-cell repertoires from thyroid tissue with T-cell repertoires from blood. Once sampling was done, hyperthyroidism patients were given methimazole at a starting dose of 30 mg daily, whereas ophthalmopathy patients were given high-dose intravenous methylprednisolone. Libraries were constructed in a second round of multiplex PCR, after which size selection and purification were performed. Sequencing of the libraries was done on an Illumina HiSeq2000 using paired-end 100 bp reads. SOAPnuke was used to process the raw data, throwing out any read that contained adapters or uncalled bases, had a mean Phred below 15, or lacked an exact constant-primer or identifier match. COPE v1.2.5 was used to merge high-quality paired reads, and clonotypes were defined as unique nucleotide sequences. MiTCR v1.1 was used to align the clonotypes against IMGT TRBV, TRBD and TRBJ reference segments. Analysis was restricted to V-J combinations with a frequency above 0.0001, which covered roughly 99% of repertoires. The TCS score was defined as the ratio of F50 (clonal expansion) to E x V (chaos), calculated using BLOSUM62-based TCRdist between CDR3 peptides within each V-J. Welch's t-statistics and random forest reduced some 510 V-J features to under 15, which were used in a naive Bayes classifier (R e1071). No statistical method was used to fix the sample size in advance, and group allocation was not hidden from the investigators. The paper describes TCR Vbeta CDR3 sequencing of roughly 130 peripheral blood samples, made up of 43 ophthalmopathy patients, some 76 hyperthyroidism patients and approximately 17 progressor patients.

The origin of this receptor is a woman aged 30 to 39 with Graves disease. Donor details come from another sample of the same person, matched by shared clones. The chain joins TRBV5-1 to TRBJ2-2; possibly the D gene is TRBD1, per 6 matching bases. The sequenced sample was peripheral blood mononuclear cells (PBMCs), obtained at new diagnosis, from a patient treated with antithyroid drugs. The DNA sequence is given as TGCGCCAGCAGCTTGTCAGGGGCGTCCACCGGGGAGCTGTTTTTT. Its product reads: CASSLSGASTGELFF.